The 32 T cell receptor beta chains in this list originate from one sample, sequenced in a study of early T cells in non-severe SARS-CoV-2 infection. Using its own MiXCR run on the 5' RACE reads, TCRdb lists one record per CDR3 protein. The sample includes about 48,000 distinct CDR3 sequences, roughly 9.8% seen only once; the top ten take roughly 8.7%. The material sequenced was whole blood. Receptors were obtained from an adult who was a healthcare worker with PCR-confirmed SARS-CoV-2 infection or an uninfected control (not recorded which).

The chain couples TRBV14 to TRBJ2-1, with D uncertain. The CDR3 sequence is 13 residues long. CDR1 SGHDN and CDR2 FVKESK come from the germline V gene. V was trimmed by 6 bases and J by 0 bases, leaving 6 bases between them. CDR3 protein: CASSPLSYNEQFF. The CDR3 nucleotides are TGTGCCAGCAGTCCCCTCTCCTACAATGAGCAGTTCTTC.

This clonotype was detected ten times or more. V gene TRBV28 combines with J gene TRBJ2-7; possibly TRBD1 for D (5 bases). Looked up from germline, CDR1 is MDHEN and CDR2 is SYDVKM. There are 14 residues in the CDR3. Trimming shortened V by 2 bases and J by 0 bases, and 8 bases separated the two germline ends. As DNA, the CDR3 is TGTGCCAGCAGTTTAGGGGCCGCCTCCTACGAGCAGTACTTC. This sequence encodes CASSLGAASYEQYF.

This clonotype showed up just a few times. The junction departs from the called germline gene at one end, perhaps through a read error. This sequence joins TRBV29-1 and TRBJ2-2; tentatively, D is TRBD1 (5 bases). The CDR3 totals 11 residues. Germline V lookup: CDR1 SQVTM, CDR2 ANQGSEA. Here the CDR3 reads CSVQDSGELFF. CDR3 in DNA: TGCAGCGTTCAAGACAGCGGGGAGCTGTTTTTT.

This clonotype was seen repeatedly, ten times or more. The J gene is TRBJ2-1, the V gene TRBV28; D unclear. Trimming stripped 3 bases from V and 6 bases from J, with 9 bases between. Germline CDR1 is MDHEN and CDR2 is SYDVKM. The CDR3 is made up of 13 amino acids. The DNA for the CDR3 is TGTGCCAGCAGTTTGGGGTTCTCCAATGAGCAGTTCTTC. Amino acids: CASSLGFSNEQFF.

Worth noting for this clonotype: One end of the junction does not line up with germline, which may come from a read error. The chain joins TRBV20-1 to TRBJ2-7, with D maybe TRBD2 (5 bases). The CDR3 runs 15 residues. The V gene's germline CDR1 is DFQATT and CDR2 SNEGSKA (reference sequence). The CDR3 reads CSARALAGYPYGQYF. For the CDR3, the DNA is TGCAGTGCTAGAGCGCTGGCGGGTTACCCCTACGGGCAGTACTTC.

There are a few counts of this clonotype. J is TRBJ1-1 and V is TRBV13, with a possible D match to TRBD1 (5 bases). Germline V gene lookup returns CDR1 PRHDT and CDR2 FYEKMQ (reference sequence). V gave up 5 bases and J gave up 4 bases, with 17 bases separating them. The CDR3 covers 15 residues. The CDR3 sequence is CASSLRAGHGTEAFF. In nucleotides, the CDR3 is TGTGCCAGCAGCCTACGCGCAGGGCACGGCACTGAAGCTTTCTTT.

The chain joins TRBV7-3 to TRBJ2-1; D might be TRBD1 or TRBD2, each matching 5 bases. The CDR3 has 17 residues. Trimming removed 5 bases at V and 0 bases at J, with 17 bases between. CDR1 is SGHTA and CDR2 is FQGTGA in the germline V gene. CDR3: CASSPRPGTNSYNEQFF. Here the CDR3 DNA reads TGTGCCAGCAGCCCCCGTCCCGGGACGAACTCCTACAATGAGCAGTTCTTC.

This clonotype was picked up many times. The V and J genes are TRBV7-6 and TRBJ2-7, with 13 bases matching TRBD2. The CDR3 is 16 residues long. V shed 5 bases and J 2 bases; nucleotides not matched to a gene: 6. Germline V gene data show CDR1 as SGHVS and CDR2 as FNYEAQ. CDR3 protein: CASSPGTSGTTYEQYF. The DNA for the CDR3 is TGTGCCAGCAGCCCCGGGACTAGCGGGACGACCTACGAGCAGTACTTC.

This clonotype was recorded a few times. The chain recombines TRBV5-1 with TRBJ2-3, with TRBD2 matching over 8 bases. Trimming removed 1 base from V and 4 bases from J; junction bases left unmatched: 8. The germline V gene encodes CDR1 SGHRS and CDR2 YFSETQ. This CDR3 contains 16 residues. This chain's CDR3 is CASSLRTSYTPDTQYF. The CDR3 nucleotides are TGCGCCAGCAGCTTGAGGACTAGCTATACCCCAGATACGCAGTATTTT.

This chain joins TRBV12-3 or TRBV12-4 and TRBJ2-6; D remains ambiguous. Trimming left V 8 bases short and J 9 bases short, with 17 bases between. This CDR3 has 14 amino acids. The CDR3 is CASLNRLGFNVLTF. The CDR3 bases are TGTGCCAGCCTTAACCGTCTGGGTTTCAACGTCCTGACTTTC.

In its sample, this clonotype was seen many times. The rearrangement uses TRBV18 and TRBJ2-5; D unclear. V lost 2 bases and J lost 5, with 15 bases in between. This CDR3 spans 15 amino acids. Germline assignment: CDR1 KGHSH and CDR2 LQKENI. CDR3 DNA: TGTGCCAGCTCACCATTCGACCGAGCAACCGAGACCCAGTACTTC. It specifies CASSPFDRATETQYF.

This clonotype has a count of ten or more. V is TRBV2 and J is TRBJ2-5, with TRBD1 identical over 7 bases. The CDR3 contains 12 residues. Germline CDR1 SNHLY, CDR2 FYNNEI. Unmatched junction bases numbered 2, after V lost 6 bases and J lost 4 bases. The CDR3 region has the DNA TGTGCCAGCAGACACAGGGGAGAGACCCAGTACTTC. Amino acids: CASRHRGETQYF.

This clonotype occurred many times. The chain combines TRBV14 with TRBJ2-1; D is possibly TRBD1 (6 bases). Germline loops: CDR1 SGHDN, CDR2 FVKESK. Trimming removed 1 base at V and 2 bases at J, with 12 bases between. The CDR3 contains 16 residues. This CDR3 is CASSQGEGETYNEQFF. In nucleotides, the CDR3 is TGTGCCAGCAGCCAAGGCGAGGGGGAAACCTACAATGAGCAGTTCTTC.

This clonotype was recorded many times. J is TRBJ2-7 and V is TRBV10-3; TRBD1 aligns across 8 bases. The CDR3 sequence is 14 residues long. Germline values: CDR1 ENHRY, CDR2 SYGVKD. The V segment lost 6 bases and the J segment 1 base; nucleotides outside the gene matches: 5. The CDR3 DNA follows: TGTGCCATCAGGGGCGGACAGGGATCCTACGAGCAGTACTTC. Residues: CAIRGGQGSYEQYF.

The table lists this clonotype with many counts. CDR3 in DNA: TGTGCCAGTAGTCCCTCAGGGATAGGGCAGCCCCAGCATTTT. This sequence encodes CASSPSGIGQPQHF. This chain connects TRBV19 to TRBJ1-5; a possible D gene is TRBD1 (5 bases). The CDR3 sequence is 14 residues long. The germline V and J ends were trimmed by 5 bases and 7 bases, with 15 bases remaining between them. From germline, CDR1 is LNHDA and CDR2 SQIVND (reference sequence).

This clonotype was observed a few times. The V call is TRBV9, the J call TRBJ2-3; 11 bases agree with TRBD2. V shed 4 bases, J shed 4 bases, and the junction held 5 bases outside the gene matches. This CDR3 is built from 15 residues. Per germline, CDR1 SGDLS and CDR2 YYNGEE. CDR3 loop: CASSFTSGSSDTQYF. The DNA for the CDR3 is TGTGCCAGCAGCTTTACTAGCGGGAGCTCAGATACGCAGTATTTT.

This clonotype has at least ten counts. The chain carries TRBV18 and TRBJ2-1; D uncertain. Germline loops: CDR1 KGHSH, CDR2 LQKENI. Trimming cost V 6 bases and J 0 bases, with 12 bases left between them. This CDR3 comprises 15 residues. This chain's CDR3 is CASSPDGSSYNEQFF. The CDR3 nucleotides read TGTGCCAGCTCTCCCGACGGCAGCTCCTACAATGAGCAGTTCTTC.

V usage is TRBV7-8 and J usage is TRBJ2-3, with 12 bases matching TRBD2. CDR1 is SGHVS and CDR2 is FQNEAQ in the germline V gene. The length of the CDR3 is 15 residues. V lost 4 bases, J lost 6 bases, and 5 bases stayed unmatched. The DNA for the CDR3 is TGTGCCAGCAGCTCCGGGACTAGCGGGCGTGATACGCAGTATTTT. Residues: CASSSGTSGRDTQYF.

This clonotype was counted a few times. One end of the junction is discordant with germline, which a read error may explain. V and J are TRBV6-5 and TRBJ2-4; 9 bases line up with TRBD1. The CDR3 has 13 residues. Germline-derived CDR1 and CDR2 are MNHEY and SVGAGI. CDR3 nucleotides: TGTGCCAGCAGTGCGGACTACCGGGACAGGGTTTCCTTC. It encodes CASSADYRDRVSF.

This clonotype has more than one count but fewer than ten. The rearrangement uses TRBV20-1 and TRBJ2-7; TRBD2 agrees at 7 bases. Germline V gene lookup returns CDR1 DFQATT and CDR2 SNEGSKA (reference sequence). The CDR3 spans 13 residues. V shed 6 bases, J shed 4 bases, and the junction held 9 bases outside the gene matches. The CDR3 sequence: CSAGGASQYEQYF. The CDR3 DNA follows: TGCAGTGCGGGAGGGGCTAGCCAATACGAGCAGTACTTC.

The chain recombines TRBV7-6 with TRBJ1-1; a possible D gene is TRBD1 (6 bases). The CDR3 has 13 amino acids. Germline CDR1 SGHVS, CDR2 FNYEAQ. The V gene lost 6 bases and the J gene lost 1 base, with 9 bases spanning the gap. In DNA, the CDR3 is TGTGCCAGCAGGTCACAGGGGAACACTGAAGCTTTCTTT. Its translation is CASRSQGNTEAFF. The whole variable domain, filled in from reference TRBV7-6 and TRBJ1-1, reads GAGVSQSPRYKVTKRGQDVALRCDPISGHVSLYWYRQALGQGPEFLTYFNYEAQQDKSGLPNDRFSAERPEGSISTLTIQRTEQRDSAMYRCASRSQGNTEAFFGQGTRLTVV.

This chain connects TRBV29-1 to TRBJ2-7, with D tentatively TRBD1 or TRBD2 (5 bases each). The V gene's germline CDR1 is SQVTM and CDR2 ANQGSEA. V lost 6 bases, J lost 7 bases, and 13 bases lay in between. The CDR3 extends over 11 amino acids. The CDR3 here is CSVGESGEQYF. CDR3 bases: TGCAGCGTAGGGGAATCGGGGGAGCAGTACTTC.

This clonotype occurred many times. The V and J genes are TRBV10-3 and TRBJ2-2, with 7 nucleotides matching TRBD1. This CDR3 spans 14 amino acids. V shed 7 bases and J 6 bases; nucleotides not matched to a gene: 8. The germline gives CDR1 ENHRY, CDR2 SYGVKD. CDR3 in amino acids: CAIKQGDMAGELFF. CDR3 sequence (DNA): TGTGCCATCAAGCAGGGGGATATGGCCGGGGAGCTGTTTTTT.

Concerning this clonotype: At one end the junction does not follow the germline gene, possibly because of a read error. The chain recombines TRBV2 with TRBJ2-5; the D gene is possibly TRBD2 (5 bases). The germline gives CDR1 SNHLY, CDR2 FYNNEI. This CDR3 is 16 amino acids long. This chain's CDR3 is CACSTREGGGQETQYF. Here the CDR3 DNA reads TGTGCCTGCAGTACTCGCGAGGGTGGTGGGCAAGAGACCCAGTACTTC. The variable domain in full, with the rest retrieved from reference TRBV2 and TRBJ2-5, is EPEVTQTPSHQVTQMGQEVILRCVPISNHLYFYWYRQILGQKVEFLVSFYNNEISEKSEIFDDQFSVERPDGSNFTLKIRSTKLEDSAMYFCACSTREGGGQETQYFGPGTRLLVL.

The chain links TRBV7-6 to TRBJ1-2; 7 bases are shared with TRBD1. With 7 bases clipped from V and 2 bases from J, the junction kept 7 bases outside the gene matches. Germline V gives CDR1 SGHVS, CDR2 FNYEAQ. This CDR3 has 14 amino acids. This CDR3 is CASTAGTANYGYTF. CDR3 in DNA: TGTGCCAGCACCGCCGGGACAGCCAACTATGGCTACACCTTC.

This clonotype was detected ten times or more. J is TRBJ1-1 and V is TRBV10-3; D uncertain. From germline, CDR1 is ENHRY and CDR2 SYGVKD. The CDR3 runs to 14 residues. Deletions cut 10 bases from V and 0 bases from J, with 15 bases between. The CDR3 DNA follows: TGTGCCACCGAGGGCGGTAACATGAACACTGAAGCTTTCTTT. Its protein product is CATEGGNMNTEAFF.

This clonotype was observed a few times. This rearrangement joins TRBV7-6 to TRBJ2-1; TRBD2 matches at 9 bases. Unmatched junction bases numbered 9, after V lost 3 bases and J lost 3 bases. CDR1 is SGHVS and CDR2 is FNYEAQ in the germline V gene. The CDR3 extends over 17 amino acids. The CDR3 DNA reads TGTGCCAGCAGCTTTTGGGTAGCGGGAGCGGACTACAATGAGCAGTTCTTC. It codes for CASSFWVAGADYNEQFF.

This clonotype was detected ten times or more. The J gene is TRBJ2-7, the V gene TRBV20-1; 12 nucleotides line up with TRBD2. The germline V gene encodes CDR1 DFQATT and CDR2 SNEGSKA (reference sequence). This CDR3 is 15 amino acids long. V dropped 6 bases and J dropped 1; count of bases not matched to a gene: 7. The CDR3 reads CSAKPSGRDSYEQYF. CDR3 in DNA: TGCAGTGCCAAACCTAGCGGGAGGGATTCCTACGAGCAGTACTTC.

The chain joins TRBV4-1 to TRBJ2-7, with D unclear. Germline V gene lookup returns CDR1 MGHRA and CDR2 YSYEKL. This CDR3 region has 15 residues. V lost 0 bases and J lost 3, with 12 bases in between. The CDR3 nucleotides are TGCGCCAGCAGCCAAGATTACGCGGTGGGCTACGAGCAGTACTTC. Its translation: CASSQDYAVGYEQYF.

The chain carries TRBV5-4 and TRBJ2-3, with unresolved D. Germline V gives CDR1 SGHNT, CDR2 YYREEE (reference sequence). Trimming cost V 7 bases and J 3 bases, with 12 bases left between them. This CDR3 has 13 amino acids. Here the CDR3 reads CASGEDGTDTQYF. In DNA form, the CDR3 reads TGTGCCAGCGGAGAGGACGGGACAGATACGCAGTATTTT. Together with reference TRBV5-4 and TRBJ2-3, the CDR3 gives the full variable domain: ETGVTQSPTHLIKTRGQQVTLRCSSQSGHNTVSWYQQALGQGPQFIFQYYREEENGRGNFPPRFSGLQFPNYSSELNVNALELDDSALYLCASGEDGTDTQYFGPGTRLTVL.

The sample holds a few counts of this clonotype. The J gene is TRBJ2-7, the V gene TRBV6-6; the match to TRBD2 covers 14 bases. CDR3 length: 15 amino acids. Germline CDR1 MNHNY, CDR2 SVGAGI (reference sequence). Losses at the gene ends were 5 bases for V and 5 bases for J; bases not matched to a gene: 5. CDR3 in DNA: TGTGCCAGCAGTCTGGGACTAGCGGGAGTCAACGAGCAGTACTTC. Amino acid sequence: CASSLGLAGVNEQYF.

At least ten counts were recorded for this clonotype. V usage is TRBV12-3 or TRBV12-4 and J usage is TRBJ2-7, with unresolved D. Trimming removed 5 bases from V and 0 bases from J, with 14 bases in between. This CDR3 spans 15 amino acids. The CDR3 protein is CASSPRSGSSYEQYF. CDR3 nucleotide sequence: TGTGCCAGCAGTCCTCGGTCGGGCAGCTCCTACGAGCAGTACTTC.